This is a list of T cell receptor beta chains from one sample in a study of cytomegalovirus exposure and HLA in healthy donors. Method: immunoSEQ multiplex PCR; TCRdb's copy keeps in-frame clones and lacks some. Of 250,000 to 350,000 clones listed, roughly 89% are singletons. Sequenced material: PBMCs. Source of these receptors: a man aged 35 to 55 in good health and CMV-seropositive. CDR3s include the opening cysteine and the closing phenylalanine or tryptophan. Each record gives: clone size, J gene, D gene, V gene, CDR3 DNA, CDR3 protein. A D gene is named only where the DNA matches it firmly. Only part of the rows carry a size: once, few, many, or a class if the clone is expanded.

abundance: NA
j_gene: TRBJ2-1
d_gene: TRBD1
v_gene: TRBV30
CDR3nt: TGTGCCTGGAGTATTGGACAGGGGTCGGTGCTGTTCTTC
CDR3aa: CAWSIGQGSVLFF

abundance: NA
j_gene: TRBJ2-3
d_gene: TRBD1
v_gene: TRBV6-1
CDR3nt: TGTGCCAGCAGTGAGGAGACAGGGGGGGGTTTAGATACGCAGTATTTT
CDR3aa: CASSEETGGGLDTQYF

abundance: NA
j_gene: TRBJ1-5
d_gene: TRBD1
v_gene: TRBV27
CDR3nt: TGTGCCAGCAGTTTGAGGGGGCCCCAGCCCCAGCATTTT
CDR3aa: CASSLRGPQPQHF

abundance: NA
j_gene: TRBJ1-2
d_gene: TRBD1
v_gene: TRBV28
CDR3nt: TGTGCCAGCGGCGTAGGGACAGACTATGGCTACACCTTC
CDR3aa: CASGVGTDYGYTF

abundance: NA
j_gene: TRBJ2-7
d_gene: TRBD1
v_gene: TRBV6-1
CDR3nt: TGTGCCAGCAGACTGGGACAGGGGAGCACCTACGAGCAGTACTTC
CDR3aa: CASRLGQGSTYEQYF

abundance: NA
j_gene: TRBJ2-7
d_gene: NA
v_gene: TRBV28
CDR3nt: TGTGCCAGCAGTTCCCTGCGACAGCCAGCCTACGAGCAGTACTTC
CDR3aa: CASSSLRQPAYEQYF

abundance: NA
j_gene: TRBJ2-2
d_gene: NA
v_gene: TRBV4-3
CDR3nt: TGCGCCAGCAGCCCGCGACCGCCGACAGTGACCGGGGAGCTGTTTTTT
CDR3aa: CASSPRPPTVTGELFF

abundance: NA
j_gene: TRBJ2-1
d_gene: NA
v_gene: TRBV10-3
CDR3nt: TGTGCCATCAGTGAGTCGTTGGGCGTATCCTACAATGAGCAGTTCTTC
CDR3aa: CAISESLGVSYNEQFF

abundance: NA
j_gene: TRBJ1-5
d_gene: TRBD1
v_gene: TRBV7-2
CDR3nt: TGTGCCAGCAGCACTGGACAGGGGGAGGGTCAGCCCCAGCATTTT
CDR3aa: CASSTGQGEGQPQHF

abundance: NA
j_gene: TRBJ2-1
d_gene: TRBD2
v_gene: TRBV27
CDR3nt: TGTGCCAGCAGTTTATCTGGGACTAGCGGAGGGGCGGGGCAGTTCTTC
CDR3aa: CASSLSGTSGGAGQFF

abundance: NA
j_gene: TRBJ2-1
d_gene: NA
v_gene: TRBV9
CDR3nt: TGTGCCAGCAGCTCCCGGGGCTCCTACAATGAGCAGTTCTTC
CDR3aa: CASSSRGSYNEQFF

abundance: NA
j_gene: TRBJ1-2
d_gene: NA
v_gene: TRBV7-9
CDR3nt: TGTTCCAGCAGCTTACAGGGCGCTATGAGTGGCTACACCTTC
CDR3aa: CSSSLQGAMSGYTF

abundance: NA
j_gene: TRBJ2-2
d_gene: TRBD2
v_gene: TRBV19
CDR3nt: TGTGCCAGTAGTTCACTAGCGGGAGATCTCGCCGGGGAGCTGTTTTTT
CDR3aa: CASSSLAGDLAGELFF

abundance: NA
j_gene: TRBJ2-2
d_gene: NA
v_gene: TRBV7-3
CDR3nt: TGTGCCAGCAGCTTAACGTCGGCGGAAGCTGCGGGGGAGCTGTTTTTT
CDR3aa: CASSLTSAEAAGELFF

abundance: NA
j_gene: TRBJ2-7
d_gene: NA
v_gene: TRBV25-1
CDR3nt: TGTGCCAGCAGTCGGTCGGCAGGGACCTACGAGCAGTACTTC
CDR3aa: CASSRSAGTYEQYF

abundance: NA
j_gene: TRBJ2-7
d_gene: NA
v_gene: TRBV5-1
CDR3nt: TGCGCCAGCCGCAGCCAGGGCACGGAAACCTACGAGCAGTACTTC
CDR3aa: CASRSQGTETYEQYF

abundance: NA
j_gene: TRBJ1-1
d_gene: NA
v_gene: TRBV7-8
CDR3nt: TGTGCCAGCAGCCCTAGGAGCCCCGGGACTGAAGCTTTCTTT
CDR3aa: CASSPRSPGTEAFF

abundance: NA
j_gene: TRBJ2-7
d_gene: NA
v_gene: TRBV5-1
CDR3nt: TGCGCCAGCAGCTTCGGAGGGGTCAACGAGCAGTACTTC
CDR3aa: CASSFGGVNEQYF

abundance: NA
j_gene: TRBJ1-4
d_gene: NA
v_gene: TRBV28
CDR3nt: TGTGCCAGCAGAACTGTTGTGGAAAAACTGTTTTTT
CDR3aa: CASRTVVEKLFF

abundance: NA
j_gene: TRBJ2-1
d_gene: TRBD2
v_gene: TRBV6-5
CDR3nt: TGTGCCAGCAGTTATGGTGTAGCGGGAGGGCCGCCTGAGCAGTTCTTC
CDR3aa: CASSYGVAGGPPEQFF

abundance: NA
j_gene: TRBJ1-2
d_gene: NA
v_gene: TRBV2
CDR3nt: TGTGCCAGCAGTGAATGGCAGGACTCTAACTATGGCTACACCTTC
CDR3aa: CASSEWQDSNYGYTF

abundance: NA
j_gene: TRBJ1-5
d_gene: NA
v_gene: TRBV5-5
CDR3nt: TGTGCCAGCAGCTTGTTTTCGGGACAGCCCCAGCATTTT
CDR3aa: CASSLFSGQPQHF

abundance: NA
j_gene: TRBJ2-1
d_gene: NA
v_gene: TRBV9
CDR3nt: TGTGCCAGCAGCACCCCGGTCCAAACAGGATACAATGAGCAGTTCTTC
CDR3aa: CASSTPVQTGYNEQFF

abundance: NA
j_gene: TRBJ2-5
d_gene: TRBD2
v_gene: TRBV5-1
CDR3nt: TGCGCCAGCAGCTTGTTGGGGGGGGGAGAGACCCAGTACTTC
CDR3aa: CASSLLGGGETQYF

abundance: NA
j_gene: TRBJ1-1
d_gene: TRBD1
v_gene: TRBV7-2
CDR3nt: TGTGCCAGCAGCTTAGCTGGAGGGGGCAGCCCGGAAGCTTTCTTT
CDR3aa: CASSLAGGGSPEAFF

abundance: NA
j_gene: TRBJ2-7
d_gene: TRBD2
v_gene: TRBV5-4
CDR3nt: TGTGCCAGCAGCTCCCCCGAAAGCGGGAGTTCCTACGAGCAGTACTTC
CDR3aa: CASSSPESGSSYEQYF

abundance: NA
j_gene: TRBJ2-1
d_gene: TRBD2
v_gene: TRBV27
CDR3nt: TGTGCCAGCAGTTTAGGGGCGGGAGGGGGATACAATGAGCAGTTCTTC
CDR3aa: CASSLGAGGGYNEQFF

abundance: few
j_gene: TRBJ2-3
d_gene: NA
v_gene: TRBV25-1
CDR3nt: TGTGCCAGCAGTGGGCTAGCGAGTGGCACAGATACGCAGTATTTT
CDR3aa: CASSGLASGTDTQYF

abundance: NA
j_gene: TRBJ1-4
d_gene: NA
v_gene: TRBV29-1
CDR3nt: TGCAGCGTTGGAGGGTTCGCAACTAATGAAAAACTGTTTTTT
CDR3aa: CSVGGFATNEKLFF

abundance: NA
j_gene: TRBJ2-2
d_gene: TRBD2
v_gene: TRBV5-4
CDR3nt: TGTGCCAGCAGCCGAAATGGACTAGCGGGAGACGCGAACACCGGGGAGCTGTTTTTT
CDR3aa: CASSRNGLAGDANTGELFF

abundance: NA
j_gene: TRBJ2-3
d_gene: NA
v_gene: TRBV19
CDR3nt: TGTGCCAGTAGTCTCCTACCTAGCACAGATACGCAGTATTTT
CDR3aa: CASSLLPSTDTQYF

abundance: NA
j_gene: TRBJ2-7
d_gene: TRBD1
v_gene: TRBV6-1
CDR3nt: TGTGCCAGCTGGGACAGGGACGAGCAGTACTTC
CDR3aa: CASWDRDEQYF

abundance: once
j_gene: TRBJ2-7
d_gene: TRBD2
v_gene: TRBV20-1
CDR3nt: TGCAGTGCCTCGGGAGCGGGGGAGCAGTACTTC
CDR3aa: CSASGAGEQYF

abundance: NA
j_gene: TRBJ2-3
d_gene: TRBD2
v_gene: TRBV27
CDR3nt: TGTGCCAGCGACGTCTGGCTAGCGGGAGGAACAGATACGCAGTATTTT
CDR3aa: CASDVWLAGGTDTQYF

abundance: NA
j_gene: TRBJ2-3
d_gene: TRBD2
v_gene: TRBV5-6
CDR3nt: TGTGCCAGCAGCTTGGGCCCGACTAGCGGGAGGGCCTGGACAGATACGCAGTATTTT
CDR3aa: CASSLGPTSGRAWTDTQYF

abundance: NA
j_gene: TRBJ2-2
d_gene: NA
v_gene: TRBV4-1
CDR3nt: TGCGCCAGCAGTCATCCCAGACCGGGACAGGGGAAGGTAGCGGGAGGGGGGGAGCTGTTTTTT
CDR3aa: CASSHPRPGQGKVAGGGELFF

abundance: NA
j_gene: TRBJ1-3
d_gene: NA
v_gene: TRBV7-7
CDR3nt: TGTGCTAGCAGCCGAAGAGGGACACGTACGTCTGGAAACACCATATATTTT
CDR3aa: CASSRRGTRTSGNTIYF

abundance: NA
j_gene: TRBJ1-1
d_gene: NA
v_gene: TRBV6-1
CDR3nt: TGTGCCAGCAGTGAACAACAGGGTCAGACTGAAGCTTTCTTT
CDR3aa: CASSEQQGQTEAFF

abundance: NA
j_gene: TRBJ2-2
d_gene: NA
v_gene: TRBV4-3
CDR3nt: TGCGCCAGCAGCCAAGATGCCGGCGGGGAGTCCGGGGAGCTGTTTTTT
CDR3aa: CASSQDAGGESGELFF

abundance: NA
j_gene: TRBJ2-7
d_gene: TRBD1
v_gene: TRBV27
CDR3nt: TGTGCCAGCAGTATCTCGGGGACAGGGGGTCTCTACGAGCAGTACTTC
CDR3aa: CASSISGTGGLYEQYF

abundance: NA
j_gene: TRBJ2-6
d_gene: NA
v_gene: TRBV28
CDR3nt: TGTGCCAGCAGTTTCTTATCCCTCTCTGGGGCCAACGTCCTGACTTTC
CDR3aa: CASSFLSLSGANVLTF

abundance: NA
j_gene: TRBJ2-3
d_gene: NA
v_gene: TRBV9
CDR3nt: TGTGCCAGCAGCCCTGGGACTAGCACAGATACGCAGTATTTT
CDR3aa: CASSPGTSTDTQYF

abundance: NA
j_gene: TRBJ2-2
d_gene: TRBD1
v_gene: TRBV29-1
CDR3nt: TGCAGCGCCAAGGAGGGACAGGGAGAGACCGGGGAGCTGTTTTTT
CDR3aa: CSAKEGQGETGELFF

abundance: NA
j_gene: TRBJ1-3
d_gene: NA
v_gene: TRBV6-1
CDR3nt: TGTGCCAGCAGTGGCAGGGTTCCTGGAAACACCATATATTTT
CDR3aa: CASSGRVPGNTIYF

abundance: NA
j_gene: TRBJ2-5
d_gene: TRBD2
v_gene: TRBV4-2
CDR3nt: TGTGCCAGCAGCCAAGAAGTGGGAGGGGAGACCCAGTACTTC
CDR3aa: CASSQEVGGETQYF

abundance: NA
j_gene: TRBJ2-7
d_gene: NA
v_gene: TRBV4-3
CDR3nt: TGCGCCAGCAGCCAAGATGGGAGGACGGTCTACGAGCAGTACTTC
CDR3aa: CASSQDGRTVYEQYF

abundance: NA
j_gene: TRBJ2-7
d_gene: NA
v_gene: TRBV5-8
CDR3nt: TGTGCCAGCAGCTTGGCCTTGTCCTCCTACGAGCAGTACTTC
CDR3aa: CASSLALSSYEQYF

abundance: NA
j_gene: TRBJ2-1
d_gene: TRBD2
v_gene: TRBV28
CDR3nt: TGTGCCAGCACCCTTCCGGGACTAGCGGACAATGAGCAGTTCTTC
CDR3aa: CASTLPGLADNEQFF

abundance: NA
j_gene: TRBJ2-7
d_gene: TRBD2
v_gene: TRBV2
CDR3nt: TGTGCCAGCACTAGATACACGACTAGCGAGGCCGAGCAGTACTTC
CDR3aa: CASTRYTTSEAEQYF

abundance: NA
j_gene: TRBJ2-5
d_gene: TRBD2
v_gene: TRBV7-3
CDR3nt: TGTGCCAGCAGCCTCTCGGCAGCGGGAGATCGGACCCAGTACTTC
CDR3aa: CASSLSAAGDRTQYF

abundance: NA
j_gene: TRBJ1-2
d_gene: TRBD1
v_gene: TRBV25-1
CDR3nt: TGTGCCAGCAGTGACATAACACTACGGCAGGGGGCGGACTATGGCTACACCTTC
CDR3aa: CASSDITLRQGADYGYTF

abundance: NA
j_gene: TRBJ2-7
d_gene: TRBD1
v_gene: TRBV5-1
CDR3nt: TGCGCCAGCAGCCTAGACCCGGGACAGGGAATGTACGAGCAGTACTTC
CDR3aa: CASSLDPGQGMYEQYF

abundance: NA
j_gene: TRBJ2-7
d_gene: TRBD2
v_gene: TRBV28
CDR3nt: TGTGCCAGCAGTTTGTTTCGAGCGGGAGGCCTCTACGAGCAGTACTTC
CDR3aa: CASSLFRAGGLYEQYF

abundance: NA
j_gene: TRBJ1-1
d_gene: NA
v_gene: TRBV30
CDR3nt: TGTGCCTGGAGAGTTACCGGGGGGCGGTACACTGAAGCTTTCTTT
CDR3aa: CAWRVTGGRYTEAFF

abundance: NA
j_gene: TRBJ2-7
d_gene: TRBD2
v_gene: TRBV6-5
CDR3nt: TGTGCCAGCAGTCCCGGGACTAGCGGGAGATACGAGCAGTACTTC
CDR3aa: CASSPGTSGRYEQYF

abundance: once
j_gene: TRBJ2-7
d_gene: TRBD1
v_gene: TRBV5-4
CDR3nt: TGTGCCAGCAGCTGGGGGACAGGGGGGCACGAGCAGTACTTC
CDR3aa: CASSWGTGGHEQYF

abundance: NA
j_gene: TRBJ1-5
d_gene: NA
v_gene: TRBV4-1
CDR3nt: TGCGCCAGCAGCCAAGCCTTAGTTTCGGGACAGCCCCAGCATTTT
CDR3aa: CASSQALVSGQPQHF